These 28 T cell receptor beta chains originate from one sample sequenced in a study of beta chain features in type 1 diabetes. Which antigens these TCRs recognize remains unknown. Investigators reverse transcribed all isolated RNA, so they sequenced expressed TCRB transcripts. Method: immunoSEQ multiplex PCR; TCRdb's copy keeps in-frame clones and lacks some. This sample has a few hundred thousand clones, with roughly 21% found just once. The study's findings and limits: When Type 1 diabetes patients were examined, their TCRB CDR3s proved moderately but significantly shorter in all four CD4+ subsets.

The sample consisted of naive CD4+ T cells from blood. These receptors were taken from a woman between 35 and 50 years old with type 1 diabetes.

This rearrangement joins TRBV14 to TRBJ1-6, with a possible D match to TRBD1 (6 bases). The CDR3 spans 16 residues. V dropped 3 bases and J dropped 6 bases, with 15 bases sitting between them. Germline V CDR1 and CDR2: SGHDN, FVKESK. CDR3 region: CASSQFAGQPNSPLHF. CDR3 nucleotides: TGTGCCAGCAGCCAGTTTGCCGGACAGCCTAATTCACCCCTCCACTTT.

This clone was observed once. J is TRBJ2-5 and V is TRBV5-4; tentative D call: TRBD2 (6 bases). This CDR3 has 15 amino acids. V lost 3 bases, J lost 5 bases, and 17 bases lay in between. Germline V gene sequence: CDR1 SGHNT, CDR2 YYREEE (reference sequence). This chain's CDR3 is CASSSTRSGGETQYF. CDR3 coding DNA: TGTGCCAGCAGCTCTACCCGTTCTGGGGGGGAGACCCAGTACTTC.

CDR3: CASTAGGAPNTIYF. Written as DNA, the CDR3 is TGCGCCAGCACCGCGGGGGGAGCGCCAAACACCATATATTTT. This chain uses TRBV5-1 with TRBJ1-3, with TRBD1 as a possible D gene (5 bases). V lost 6 bases, J lost 6 bases, and 16 bases lay in between. Germline V lookup: CDR1 SGHRS, CDR2 YFSETQ. This CDR3 has 14 residues.

The rearrangement joins TRBV2 to TRBJ1-2; D may be TRBD1 (5 bases). Germline V gene sequence: CDR1 SNHLY, CDR2 FYNNEI. Trimming removed 4 bases from V and 0 bases from J, with 12 bases in between. This CDR3 spans 15 amino acids. The CDR3 sequence: CASSAEGLTNYGYTF. CDR3 coding DNA: TGTGCCAGCAGTGCGGAGGGACTTACTAACTATGGCTACACCTTC.

This clone turned up a few times. The CDR3 nucleotides are TGCAGCGTTGAGGAGGCAGGGAGGTACGAGCAGTACTTC. Translating it yields CSVEEAGRYEQYF. This rearrangement joins TRBV29-1 to TRBJ2-7; D may be TRBD2 (6 bases). Between the trimmed V and J ends, which lost 3 bases and 4 bases, there was a span of 13 bases. CDR1 is SQVTM and CDR2 is ANQGSEA in the germline V gene. The CDR3 consists of 13 residues.

The V gene is TRBV4-1, the J gene TRBJ2-2; 11 bases match TRBD2. Losses at the gene ends were 2 bases for V and 5 bases for J; bases not matched to a gene: 4. The germline gives CDR1 MGHRA, CDR2 YSYEKL. The CDR3 spans 16 residues. The CDR3 reads CASSQPSGRLTGELFF. DNA of the CDR3: TGCGCCAGCAGCCAACCTAGCGGGAGGCTAACCGGGGAGCTGTTTTTT.

This clone has only a few counts. This chain uses TRBV29-1 with TRBJ2-7; tentative D call: TRBD1 (7 bases). Trimming took off 0 bases at V and 4 bases at J, with 16 bases between the two ends. The CDR3 has 15 residues. CDR1 is SQVTM, CDR2 ANQGSEA, per germline. CDR3 sequence: CSVEDLQGGVYEQYF. DNA of the CDR3: TGCAGCGTTGAAGATTTGCAGGGGGGTGTTTACGAGCAGTACTTC.

This clone was seen a handful of times. This same CDR3 is encoded by further DNA sequences in the sample. This rearrangement joins TRBV29-1 to TRBJ2-5, with a possible D match to TRBD2 (7 bases). V shed 3 bases and J shed 5 bases, with 10 bases lying between them. The CDR3 consists of 12 residues. Germline V lookup: CDR1 SQVTM, CDR2 ANQGSEA. The CDR3 loop is CSVERGGETQYF. DNA of the CDR3: TGCAGCGTTGAGAGGGGGGGGGAGACCCAGTACTTC. The variable domain in full, with the rest retrieved from reference TRBV29-1 and TRBJ2-5, is SAVISQKPSRDICQRGTSLTIQCQVDSQVTMMFWYRQQPGQSLTLIATANQGSEATYESGFVIDKFPISRPNLTFSTLTVSNMSPEDSSIYLCSVERGGETQYFGPGTRLLVL.

This clone was observed a few times. The chain couples TRBV5-4 to TRBJ2-5, with D possibly matching TRBD2 (6 bases). V was trimmed by 4 bases and J by 5 bases, leaving 9 bases between them. This CDR3 is 12 amino acids long. Germline assignment: CDR1 SGHNT and CDR2 YYREEE (reference sequence). DNA for the CDR3: TGTGCCAGCAGCGCGGGACCGGAGACCCAGTACTTC. This codes for CASSAGPETQYF.

This clone was counted only a few times. The V call is TRBV29-1, the J call TRBJ1-1; perhaps TRBD1 as D (6 bases). Between the trimmed V and J ends, which lost 7 bases and 5 bases, there was a span of 14 bases. Germline V gene lookup returns CDR1 SQVTM and CDR2 ANQGSEA. The CDR3 is 12 amino acids. The CDR3 DNA follows: TGCAGCGCTTTTTCAGGGGATACTGAAGCTTTCTTT. Its protein product is CSAFSGDTEAFF.

There are a few counts of this clone. The genes are TRBV15 and TRBJ1-2; 7 bases are shared with TRBD1. The CDR3 totals 14 residues. The V and J ends lost 8 bases and 6 bases, in that order; junction bases with no gene match: 12. Per germline, CDR1 LNHNV and CDR2 YYDKDF (reference sequence). The CDR3 DNA reads TGTGCCACCTATCAACAGGGAGGACAGGATGGCTACACCTTC. Amino acids: CATYQQGGQDGYTF.

The chain couples TRBV4-2 to TRBJ2-3, with D possibly being TRBD2 (6 bases). This CDR3 has 15 residues. Trimming pared 0 bases from V and 6 bases from J, leaving 13 bases between. From germline, CDR1 is LGHNA and CDR2 YNFKEQ. CDR3 region: CASSQEVRSGDTQYF. CDR3 sequence (DNA): TGTGCCAGCAGCCAAGAAGTGAGGAGCGGGGATACGCAGTATTTT.

A few counts support this clone. The chain uses TRBV29-1 and TRBJ2-3; 7 bases map to TRBD1. Germline-derived CDR1 and CDR2 are SQVTM and ANQGSEA. CDR3 length: 11 amino acids. V trimming: 8 bases; J trimming: 4 bases; junction bases outside the gene matches: 3. CDR3 in amino acids: CSTDRADTQYF. The DNA for the CDR3 is TGCAGCACCGACAGGGCAGATACGCAGTATTTT.

The rearrangement joins TRBV11-2 to TRBJ2-5; 8 nucleotides align to TRBD1. The CDR3 extends over 14 amino acids. After removal of 3 bases from V and 4 bases from J, the junction contained 4 bases not matched to a gene. Germline assignment: CDR1 SGHAT and CDR2 FQNNGV. The CDR3 reads CASSFQGARETQYF. Here the CDR3 DNA reads TGTGCCAGCAGCTTTCAGGGGGCCCGAGAGACCCAGTACTTC.

This chain links TRBV4-1 with TRBJ1-5, with D hard to call. Trimming took off 0 bases at V and 7 bases at J, with 13 bases between the two ends. Germline V CDR1 and CDR2: MGHRA, YSYEKL. This CDR3 contains 15 residues. CDR3 region: CASSQERRELQPQHF. The CDR3 coding sequence is TGCGCCAGCAGCCAAGAAAGGAGGGAACTACAGCCCCAGCATTTT.

The chain has TRBV5-1 and TRBJ2-1; a possible D gene is TRBD2 (6 bases). Germline-derived CDR1 and CDR2 are SGHRS and YFSETQ. The V end lost 0 bases, the J end lost 2 bases, and 9 bases lay between the germline ends. The CDR3 totals 15 residues. The CDR3 spells CASSLAGDTYNEQFF. The DNA for the CDR3 is TGCGCCAGCAGCTTGGCGGGAGACACCTACAATGAGCAGTTCTTC.

This clone was detected only a few times. The V gene is TRBV9, the J gene TRBJ1-5; D is unclear. The V gene lost 0 bases and the J gene lost 9 bases, with 10 bases spanning the gap. The CDR3 consists of 13 residues. Looked up from germline, CDR1 is SGDLS and CDR2 is YYNGEE. The CDR3, as DNA: TGTGCCAGCAGCGTAGATGGCGGTTTGCCCCAGCATTTT. It yields the protein CASSVDGGLPQHF.

This clone was observed a few times. The genes are TRBV12-5 and TRBJ1-1; a weak D match, TRBD1 (6 bases). Deletions cut 4 bases from V and 5 bases from J, with 11 bases between. CDR3 length equals 13 residues. From germline, CDR1 is LGHNT and CDR2 FRNRAP. CDR3: CASGSTGFTEAFF. The CDR3 DNA reads TGTGCTAGTGGTTCCACAGGGTTTACTGAAGCTTTCTTT.

This chain links TRBV7-2 with TRBJ2-7, with 8 bases identical to TRBD1. With 5 bases clipped from V and 3 bases from J, the junction kept 12 bases outside the gene matches. The germline V gene has CDR1 SGHTA and CDR2 FQGNSA. The CDR3 is made up of 16 amino acids. CDR3 nucleotides: TGTGCCAGCAGCCCACAGGCCGGGACAGGCCTCTACGAGCAGTACTTC. Its protein product is CASSPQAGTGLYEQYF.

The chain employs TRBV7-2 and TRBJ1-4; 10 bases agree with TRBD1. CDR3 size: 15 residues. Germline CDR1 and CDR2: SGHTA and FQGNSA. The J segment lost 4 bases and the V segment lost 5 bases, leaving 4 bases of the junction unmatched. CDR3 residues: CASSSRTGGNEKLFF. The CDR3 DNA reads as TGTGCCAGCAGCAGCAGGACAGGGGGTAATGAAAAACTGTTTTTT.

J is TRBJ1-1 and V is TRBV18; no firm D call. CDR3 length equals 15 residues. Germline V lookup: CDR1 KGHSH, CDR2 LQKENI. V lost 3 bases and J lost 0, with 11 bases in between. The CDR3: CASSPPVAVNTEAFF. The CDR3 DNA reads as TGTGCCAGCTCACCGCCTGTGGCGGTGAACACTGAAGCTTTCTTT.

V is TRBV10-3 and J is TRBJ2-5, with 7 positions matching TRBD2. V lost 10 bases, J lost 5 bases, and 7 bases stayed unmatched. Germline V gene lookup returns CDR1 ENHRY and CDR2 SYGVKD. The CDR3 spans 12 residues. The CDR3 reads CASGLGGETQYF. The CDR3 DNA reads TGTGCCAGCGGTCTGGGGGGGGAGACCCAGTACTTC.

Only a few counts were recorded for this clone. The J gene is TRBJ2-3, the V gene TRBV2, with 8 positions matching TRBD1. Germline V CDR1 and CDR2: SNHLY, FYNNEI. The CDR3 length is 15 residues. Trimming at V came to 5 bases and at J to 1 base, leaving 5 bases not matched to a gene. The CDR3 protein is CASSPGGAGTDTQYF. The CDR3 DNA reads as TGTGCCAGCAGTCCAGGGGGCGCAGGCACAGATACGCAGTATTTT.

This clone was observed a few times. The chain uses TRBV6-6 and TRBJ2-2, with D possibly matching TRBD1 (6 bases). The CDR3 contains 15 residues. From germline, CDR1 is MNHNY and CDR2 SVGAGI (reference sequence). Trimming took 7 bases from V and 1 from J, leaving 13 bases between them. The DNA for the CDR3 is TGTGCCAGCAAAGGAACAGGGCGGAACACCGGGGAGCTGTTTTTT. This sequence encodes CASKGTGRNTGELFF.

This rearrangement joins TRBV6-6 to TRBJ1-1; a weak D match, TRBD1 (5 bases). This CDR3 region has 14 residues. The ends were cut back, 7 bases at V and 4 bases at J, with 16 bases in the middle. CDR1 and CDR2 (germline): MNHNY, SVGAGI (reference sequence). The CDR3 nucleotides read TGTGCCAGCATCCCAAGGGACTTGGGCACTGAAGCTTTCTTT. Translated: CASIPRDLGTEAFF.

The chain employs TRBV27 and TRBJ2-3, with a possible D match to TRBD2 (6 bases). The ends were cut back, 0 bases at V and 2 bases at J, with 12 bases in the middle. CDR3 length equals 16 residues. Germline assignment: CDR1 MNHEY and CDR2 SMNVEV (reference sequence). The CDR3 loop reads CASSLSGGYFTDTQYF. The DNA of the CDR3 is TGTGCCAGCAGTTTATCGGGAGGATACTTCACAGATACGCAGTATTTT.

J is TRBJ1-3 and V is TRBV29-1; TRBD1 is a possible D gene (5 bases). Trimming pared 7 bases from V and 0 bases from J, leaving 13 bases between. Germline CDR1 is SQVTM and CDR2 is ANQGSEA. The CDR3 runs to 14 residues. CDR3 sequence reads: CSAQDTHSGNTIYF. CDR3 DNA sequence: TGCAGCGCCCAGGACACCCACTCTGGAAACACCATATATTTT.

The chain has TRBV18 and TRBJ2-6, with D unresolved. Trimming left V 6 bases short and J 0 bases short, with 9 bases between. Per the germline V gene, CDR1 is KGHSH and CDR2 is LQKENI. The CDR3 length is 15 residues. The CDR3 DNA reads TGTGCCAGCTCCTTTGCAGACTCTGGGGCCAACGTCCTGACTTTC. The encoded protein is CASSFADSGANVLTF.